The clone carrying this T cell receptor beta chain occurred a few times. CDR3 length: 11 amino acids. Trimming cost V 6 bases and J 9 bases; bases outside gene matches: 4. Germline V lookup: CDR1 DFQATT, CDR2 SNEGSKA (reference sequence). This entry comes from a study of blood T cell repertoires in COVID-19. Looking at the study overall: Whether acute or convalescent, the COVID-19 samples came from the United States, Italy and Spain. T cells, B-cell-depleted T cells, or PBMCs provided the cDNA or gDNA that served as material.

In the original processing: Amplified reference gene primers provided the basis for estimating nucleated cell counts. Data came from immunoSEQ multiplex PCR; TCRdb stores just in-frame clones and leaves some out. V and J calls and clone size are as listed in that table; D and trimming were resolved from the DNA. The repertoire consists of some 200,000 clones, with roughly 80% occurring once and the leading ten covering 2% to 2.5%. The chain has TRBV20-1 and TRBJ2-1; 8 nucleotides agree with TRBD2. Sequenced sample: peripheral blood. The clonotype comes from a woman aged 60-75 years with acute or convalescent COVID-19. This chain's CDR3 is CSARGGTEQFF. DNA for the CDR3: TGCAGTGCCCGGGGGGGCACTGAGCAGTTCTTC.